The T cell receptor (beta chain) described here comes from a study of T cell changes during pregnancy in multiple sclerosis. The CDR3 runs 13 residues. Per the germline V gene, CDR1 is MNHEY and CDR2 is SMNVEV (reference sequence). V gave up 8 bases and J gave up 3 bases; unmatched junction bases: 3. Assay: immunoSEQ multiplex PCR; the TCRdb copy retains only in-frame clones and omits some. This sample yields 50,000 to 65,000 clones, of which approximately 94% are seen a single time; roughly 3.1% belongs to the top ten. The TCR was taken from a female donor with multiple sclerosis, enrolled in a pregnancy study. This specimen consisted of CD8+ T cells from peripheral blood mononuclear cells, obtained in the second trimester of pregnancy. The chain couples TRBV27 to TRBJ1-1, with 10 nucleotides matching TRBD1. The CDR3 sequence: CASRTGGYTEAFF. CDR3 DNA sequence: TGTGCCAGCCGGACAGGGGGGTACACTGAAGCTTTCTTT.